This record concerns one T cell receptor (beta chain) sequence. What it binds is not known. Germline V gene lookup returns CDR1 SGHRS and CDR2 YFSETQ. The CDR3 has 14 residues. Trimming pared 0 bases from V and 1 base from J, leaving 5 bases between. This entry is derived from a study of untreated major depressive disorder. Overall study findings and caveats: Each subject's top five TRBV05-01 clones were all private. Depressed patients' CD4+ T cells carried increased TRBV05-01 (Vbeta 5.1) usage versus control CD4+ T cells.

Each depressed patient was matched pairwise with a non-depressed control on sex, age, current smoking status and body mass index. Patients were free of psychiatric medication for at least 8 weeks. Around 94% CD4+ purity was typical by flow cytometry. The table came from immunoSEQ multiplex PCR; TCRdb's copy has only in-frame clones and leaves some out. The sample records about 19,000 clones, under 95% being singletons. The receptor was isolated from a woman aged 40 to 50 with major depressive disorder. V is TRBV5-1 and J is TRBJ1-3; unclear D gene. Material: CD4+ T cells from PBMCs. CDR3 bases: TGCGCCAGCAGCTTGGCTCCTTCTGGAAACACCATATATTTT. This gives the protein CASSLAPSGNTIYF.